This is a list of T cell receptor beta chains from one sample in a study of cytomegalovirus exposure and HLA in healthy donors. Here immunoSEQ multiplex PCR was the method, and the copy in TCRdb shows in-frame clones only, minus some. The sample lists roughly 100,000 clones, about 79% occurring once. Specimen: PBMCs. The source is a man in his sixties in good health and CMV-seropositive. Both conserved end residues are part of each CDR3. D genes are given only for firm matches. Some rows have no size entry. The others give once, few or many, or a class for an expanded clone.

>-|TRBV5-1|TRBJ2-3|TRBD2
CASSIPSGGTDTQYF
TGCGCCAGCAGCATTCCTAGCGGGGGCACAGATACGCAGTATTTT
>-|TRBV6-6|TRBJ1-1|-
CASSYSMAGPLGAFF
TGTGCCAGCAGTTACTCGATGGCGGGACCTCTTGGAGCTTTCTTT
>-|TRBV28|TRBJ1-5|-
CASSTPGGGNQPQHF
TGTGCCAGCAGTACCCCCGGGGGTGGGAATCAGCCCCAGCATTTT
>-|TRBV5-4|TRBJ1-1|TRBD1
CASRHGTGSNTEAFF
TGTGCCAGCAGGCACGGGACAGGTTCGAACACTGAAGCTTTCTTT
>-|TRBV28|TRBJ1-4|TRBD1
CASSLGQGGEKLFF
TGTGCCAGCAGTCTAGGACAGGGGGGGGAAAAACTGTTTTTT
>-|TRBV5-1|TRBJ2-2|-
CASTQGGRNTGELFF
TGCGCCAGCACCCAAGGGGGACGGAACACCGGGGAGCTGTTTTTT
>-|TRBV7-9|TRBJ2-1|TRBD1
CASSLDRGSDEQFF
TGTGCCAGCAGCCTCGACAGGGGGTCAGATGAGCAGTTCTTC
>-|TRBV28|TRBJ1-2|-
CASSPPGTTPGYTF
TGTGCCAGCAGTCCTCCTGGGACAACGCCGGGCTACACCTTC
>-|TRBV27|TRBJ2-5|TRBD1
CASSLSIGQGETQYF
TGTGCCAGCAGTTTATCGATTGGACAGGGCGAGACCCAGTACTTC
>-|TRBV18|TRBJ1-2|-
CASSTGVVIKGYGYTF
TGTGCCAGCTCAACCGGGGTAGTTATCAAGGGCTATGGCTACACCTTC
>-|TRBV13|TRBJ1-2|TRBD1
CASSFGQVGASF
TGTGCCAGCAGCTTTGGACAGGTTGGGGCGAGCTTC
>-|TRBV2|TRBJ2-1|-
CASRGDYSYNEQFF
TGTGCCAGCAGAGGAGACTATTCCTACAATGAGCAGTTCTTC
>-|TRBV7-3|TRBJ2-2|TRBD2
CASSSGTSTGELFF
TGTGCCAGCAGCTCCGGGACTAGCACGGGGGAGCTGTTTTTT
>-|TRBV19|TRBJ2-2|TRBD1
CASSFLTGGHTGELFF
TGTGCCAGTAGTTTCTTGACAGGGGGACACACCGGGGAGCTGTTTTTT
>-|TRBV11-2|TRBJ2-1|-
CASSPRPHGGNEQFF
TGTGCCAGCAGCCCGCGACCCCACGGCGGCAATGAGCAGTTCTTC
>few|TRBV10-3|TRBJ2-7|-
CAISESNTYEQYF
TGTGCCATCAGTGAGTCGAACACCTACGAGCAGTACTTC
>-|TRBV5-1|TRBJ2-3|TRBD2
CASSLGLARVDTQYF
TGCGCCAGCAGCTTGGGACTAGCTAGGGTCGATACGCAGTATTTT
>once|TRBV10-2|TRBJ2-5|TRBD2
CASSVPLAGAGLETQYF
TGCGCCAGCAGTGTCCCCCTAGCGGGGGCGGGGTTGGAGACCCAGTACTTC
>once|TRBV6-6|TRBJ1-4|-
CASSYSGGDEKLFF
TGTGCCAGCAGTTACTCGGGGGGTGACGAAAAACTGTTTTTT
>-|TRBV28|TRBJ1-6|-
CASSGLSLSSYNSPLHF
TGTGCCAGCAGCGGACTCAGCCTGAGCTCCTATAATTCACCCCTCCACTTT
>-|TRBV9|TRBJ2-7|-
CASSPPGSSYEQYF
TGTGCCAGCAGTCCCCCGGGGTCCTCCTACGAGCAGTACTTC
>-|TRBV5-4|TRBJ2-7|-
CASSLNNEQYF
TGTGCCAGCAGCCTAAATAACGAGCAGTACTTC